One TCR beta chain is described in this entry. The target antigen is unknown. The sample belongs to a study of cytomegalovirus exposure and HLA in healthy donors. Every donor was a healthy person donating bone marrow. V shed 3 bases and J shed 5 bases, with 10 bases lying between them. CDR3 size: 13 residues. Germline V gives CDR1 MNHEY, CDR2 SVGAGI. PCR involved 60 Vbeta and 13 Jbeta primers. Sequencing was performed with immunoSEQ multiplex PCR; in TCRdb, only in-frame clones are kept and a portion is missing. Of about 190,000 clones in the sample, 65% to 85% were seen once. Broader study findings: TRBV6-2, TRBV6-3 and some other V segments were excluded as indistinguishable. Later genetic work tied a missense DCLRE1C variant to beta-chain V and J trimming. CMV serostatus was the only recorded immune exposure for donors.

J is TRBJ2-5 and V is TRBV6-5; D not certain. The source of this sequence is a man in his fifties or sixties in good health and CMV-seronegative. Input material: PBMCs. CDR3 coding DNA: TGTGCCAGCAGTTATTCCCTGAGGGAGACCCAGTACTTC. Translating it yields CASSYSLRETQYF.